Sequencing of this T cell receptor (beta chain) was carried out in a study of beta chain features in type 1 diabetes. Study details: Healthy donors resembled patients in age, gender and cell yields. General study points: Diminished insertions and augmented deletions at VDJ junctions characterized type 1 diabetes patients. In every one of the four CD4+ subsets, TCRB CDR3s were moderately but significantly shorter in Type 1 diabetes patients.

A note on this clone: Its antigen is unknown. Other nucleotide sequences from this sample produce the same CDR3.

cDNA synthesis used the whole RNA isolate, giving expressed TCRB sequences. Clones were sequenced by immunoSEQ multiplex PCR, and TCRdb holds only the in-frame ones, with some missing. The sample contains around 430,000 clones, roughly 30% of which appear only once. The CDR3 has 11 residues. The germline V gene has CDR1 LGHNA and CDR2 YNFKEQ. V lost 0 bases to trimming and J lost 5 bases, with 1 base between them. In all sorted populations, purity surpassed 95%. Sequencing input: naive CD4+ T cells from blood. The gene calls are TRBV4-2 and TRBJ2-5; no firm D call. The receptor's source is a man between 18 and 29 years old in good health. In DNA form, the CDR3 reads TGTGCCAGCAGCCAAGACGAGACCCAGTACTTC. Protein product: CASSQDETQYF.